This TCR beta chain was identified during a study of blood T cell repertoires in COVID-19. About the study: Collection of acute and convalescent COVID-19 samples took place in the United States, Italy and Spain.

Participants reported their clinical history, and cohort assignment relied on those reports. Symptom resolution, clearance, or two negative PCRs marked the recovered donors of Cohort 3. The germline CDR1 and CDR2 sequences are SGHTA and FQGNSA. The V gene lost 5 bases and the J gene lost 6 bases, with 20 bases spanning the gap. The CDR3 runs 16 residues. The data were produced by immunoSEQ multiplex PCR, yet TCRdb's version contains in-frame clones alone and is incomplete. The sample includes about 370,000 clones, 85% to 90% seen only once; the top ten take approximately 1%. This receptor was taken from a man between 18 and 35 years old who had recovered from COVID-19. The gene calls are TRBV7-2 and TRBJ2-1; D perhaps matches TRBD2 (5 bases). The material sequenced was PBMCs or T cells enriched from blood (not recorded which). For the CDR3, the DNA is TGTGCCAGCAGCGCCCGGGGAAGCGCCGCAGCCAATGAGCAGTTCTTC. This codes for CASSARGSAAANEQFF. The full variable domain, rest sourced from reference TRBV7-2 and TRBJ2-1, is GAGVSQSPSNKVTEKGKDVELRCDPISGHTALYWYRQSLGQGLEFLIYFQGNSAPDKSGLPSDRFSAERTGGSVSTLTIQRTQQEDSAVYLCASSARGSAAANEQFFGPGTRLTVL.